This is a list of T cell receptor beta chains from one sample in a study of blood T cell repertoires in COVID-19. Some clones are missing from TCRdb's copy, which holds only in-frame ones; the method was immunoSEQ multiplex PCR. The sample carries 95,000 to 150,000 clones, 84% recorded once. Material: PBMCs or T cells enriched from blood (not recorded which). Every receptor here comes from a woman aged 25 to 39 who had recovered from COVID-19. The CDR3 runs from the conserved cysteine through the conserved F or W. D genes are given only for firm matches. Clone size is not always given. Where it is, it says once, few, many or a class for expanded clones.

J gene: TRBJ2-1; D gene: TRBD2; clone size: NA; V gene: TRBV18; CDR3 DNA: TGTGCCAGCTCACCACCTTCCGCGGGAGTATACTTCAATGAGCAGTTCTTC; CDR3 protein: CASSPPSAGVYFNEQFF
J gene: TRBJ2-2; D gene: TRBD1; clone size: NA; V gene: TRBV10-3; CDR3 DNA: TGTGCCATCAGTGAGAGGTTTCAGGGGGCCGGGGAGCTGTTTTTT; CDR3 protein: CAISERFQGAGELFF
J gene: TRBJ2-7; D gene: TRBD1; clone size: few; V gene: TRBV4-3; CDR3 DNA: TGCGCCAGCAGCCACTCCGGGACAGGGGGTTACGAGCAGTACTTC; CDR3 protein: CASSHSGTGGYEQYF
J gene: TRBJ1-2; D gene: NA; clone size: NA; V gene: TRBV29-1; CDR3 DNA: TGCAGCGTTGAAGGTGACGGGAGTAACTATGGCTACACCTTC; CDR3 protein: CSVEGDGSNYGYTF
J gene: TRBJ1-3; D gene: NA; clone size: NA; V gene: TRBV19; CDR3 DNA: TGTGCCAGTAGAAGGCGGCTGGATTCTGGAAACACCATATATTTT; CDR3 protein: CASRRRLDSGNTIYF
J gene: TRBJ2-5; D gene: TRBD2; clone size: NA; V gene: TRBV19; CDR3 DNA: TGTGCCAGTAGTTCGAAGACCGGGACTACCTACGGGAGAGGAGAGACCCAGTACTTC; CDR3 protein: CASSSKTGTTYGRGETQYF
J gene: TRBJ1-1; D gene: NA; clone size: NA; V gene: TRBV28; CDR3 DNA: TGTGCCAGCAGTTTATTGGACATTAACACTGAAGCTTTCTTT; CDR3 protein: CASSLLDINTEAFF
J gene: TRBJ1-1; D gene: NA; clone size: NA; V gene: TRBV7-7; CDR3 DNA: TGTGCTAGCAGCTTAGAACAGTACACTGAAGCTTTCTTT; CDR3 protein: CASSLEQYTEAFF
J gene: TRBJ1-5; D gene: TRBD1; clone size: NA; V gene: TRBV6-2/TRBV6-3; CDR3 DNA: TGTGCCAGCAGTTACCACAGGGGGCAATTGGGTCAGCCCCAGCATTTT; CDR3 protein: CASSYHRGQLGQPQHF
J gene: TRBJ1-6; D gene: TRBD1; clone size: NA; V gene: TRBV28; CDR3 DNA: TGTGCCAGCAGCCGGACAGGCCCAATGGGTTCACCCCTCCACTTT; CDR3 protein: CASSRTGPMGSPLHF
J gene: TRBJ1-5; D gene: NA; clone size: many; V gene: TRBV28; CDR3 DNA: TGTGCCAGCAGGGGGGGGATGAGCAATCAGCCCCAGCATTTT; CDR3 protein: CASRGGMSNQPQHF
J gene: TRBJ2-7; D gene: TRBD2; clone size: few; V gene: TRBV7-9; CDR3 DNA: TGTGCCAGCAGCTACCCGCCGGGACTAGCGGGAAATTCCATCTACGAGCAGTACTTC; CDR3 protein: CASSYPPGLAGNSIYEQYF
J gene: TRBJ1-2; D gene: NA; clone size: NA; V gene: TRBV25-1; CDR3 DNA: TGTGCCAGCAGGGCCGGAGGGGCTGGCTATGGCTACACCTTC; CDR3 protein: CASRAGGAGYGYTF
J gene: TRBJ2-7; D gene: NA; clone size: NA; V gene: TRBV6-5; CDR3 DNA: TGTGCCAGCCGTAAGGAGGCCACCTACGAGCAGTACTTC; CDR3 protein: CASRKEATYEQYF
J gene: TRBJ2-1; D gene: NA; clone size: NA; V gene: TRBV20-1; CDR3 DNA: TGCAGTGCCGAAACCACAGATGAGCAGTTCTTC; CDR3 protein: CSAETTDEQFF
J gene: TRBJ1-1; D gene: NA; clone size: NA; V gene: TRBV19; CDR3 DNA: TGTGCCAGTAGTATAAGCGGAAGTGGGAACACTGAAGCTTTCTTT; CDR3 protein: CASSISGSGNTEAFF
J gene: TRBJ1-1; D gene: NA; clone size: NA; V gene: TRBV28; CDR3 DNA: TGTGCCAGCAGTTCGGCAGGGAGGCCGAACACTGAAGCTTTCTTT; CDR3 protein: CASSSAGRPNTEAFF
J gene: TRBJ2-1; D gene: NA; clone size: NA; V gene: TRBV20-1; CDR3 DNA: TGCAGTGCTTTAAACACGCCCGAGCAGTTCTTC; CDR3 protein: CSALNTPEQFF
J gene: TRBJ1-5; D gene: NA; clone size: few; V gene: TRBV9; CDR3 DNA: TGTGCCAGCAGCGCTGGGACTGCTATTGAGCCCCAGCATTTT; CDR3 protein: CASSAGTAIEPQHF
J gene: TRBJ1-2; D gene: NA; clone size: NA; V gene: TRBV6-6; CDR3 DNA: TGTGCCAGCAGTCAGAGGTCAAGAGGCTATGGCTACACCTTC; CDR3 protein: CASSQRSRGYGYTF
J gene: TRBJ2-1; D gene: TRBD1; clone size: NA; V gene: TRBV9; CDR3 DNA: TGTGCCAGCAGCGTGGGGACCGGGACAGGGCTGAATGAGCAGTTCTTC; CDR3 protein: CASSVGTGTGLNEQFF
J gene: TRBJ2-1; D gene: TRBD2; clone size: NA; V gene: TRBV4-3; CDR3 DNA: TGCGCCAGCAGCCAAGTAAGCGTAGCGGGAGGGCCTTCAAATGAGCAGTTCTTC; CDR3 protein: CASSQVSVAGGPSNEQFF
J gene: TRBJ2-3; D gene: TRBD2; clone size: once; V gene: TRBV18; CDR3 DNA: TGTGCCAGCTCACCAACTCGGACTAGAGTTCTCACGGATACGCAGTATTTT; CDR3 protein: CASSPTRTRVLTDTQYF
J gene: TRBJ1-5; D gene: TRBD1; clone size: NA; V gene: TRBV28; CDR3 DNA: TGTGCCAGCACGGGACAGGAGGTTACTCAGCCCCAGCATTTT; CDR3 protein: CASTGQEVTQPQHF
J gene: TRBJ1-2; D gene: TRBD1; clone size: NA; V gene: TRBV28; CDR3 DNA: TGTGCCAGCAGTCATACAGGGGCCTATGGCTACACCTTC; CDR3 protein: CASSHTGAYGYTF
J gene: TRBJ2-2; D gene: NA; clone size: NA; V gene: TRBV16; CDR3 DNA: TGTGCCAGCAGCCAACGGAGCGGGGAGCTGTTTTTT; CDR3 protein: CASSQRSGELFF
J gene: TRBJ1-5; D gene: NA; clone size: NA; V gene: TRBV28; CDR3 DNA: TGTGCCAGCAGCTCCCTGGGCCAGCCCCAGCATTTT; CDR3 protein: CASSSLGQPQHF
J gene: TRBJ1-5; D gene: NA; clone size: NA; V gene: TRBV19; CDR3 DNA: TGTGCCAGTAGTGGCTCGGGGGGTCCCAATCAGCCCCAGCATTTT; CDR3 protein: CASSGSGGPNQPQHF
J gene: TRBJ2-3; D gene: TRBD2; clone size: NA; V gene: TRBV7-6; CDR3 DNA: TGTGCCAGCAGCTTGCCGGGACTAGCGGGGACCGGGGCGGTCACAGATACGCAGTATTTT; CDR3 protein: CASSLPGLAGTGAVTDTQYF
J gene: TRBJ2-7; D gene: TRBD1; clone size: NA; V gene: TRBV6-2/TRBV6-3; CDR3 DNA: TGTGCCAGCAGTTCCTACCGGGACAGGAGCAACTACGAGCAGTACTTC; CDR3 protein: CASSSYRDRSNYEQYF
J gene: TRBJ2-6; D gene: NA; clone size: NA; V gene: TRBV5-4; CDR3 DNA: TGTGCCAGCAGCTTGGCCGGGGGGCCTGGGGCCAACGTCCTGACTTTC; CDR3 protein: CASSLAGGPGANVLTF
J gene: TRBJ2-7; D gene: NA; clone size: NA; V gene: TRBV28; CDR3 DNA: TGTGCCAGCAGGAGCCGATACGAGCAGTACTTC; CDR3 protein: CASRSRYEQYF
J gene: TRBJ2-3; D gene: NA; clone size: NA; V gene: TRBV28; CDR3 DNA: TGTGCCAGCAGTTTTGGGTTGCGGGATGGTACGCAGTATTTT; CDR3 protein: CASSFGLRDGTQYF
J gene: TRBJ2-5; D gene: NA; clone size: few; V gene: TRBV30; CDR3 DNA: TGTGCCTGGGGGGTCAACCTGTCGCAGGGGACCCAGTACTTC; CDR3 protein: CAWGVNLSQGTQYF
J gene: TRBJ2-6; D gene: TRBD1; clone size: NA; V gene: TRBV28; CDR3 DNA: TGTGCCAGCAGCCCGAGACAGGGGGCTACATCCCGTGCCCTCTCTGGGGCCAACGTCCTGACTTTC; CDR3 protein: CASSPRQGATSRALSGANVLTF
J gene: TRBJ1-1; D gene: NA; clone size: NA; V gene: TRBV7-9; CDR3 DNA: TGTGCCAGCAGCTTAGGTGATACAGGGCCAGCTGAAGCTTTCTTT; CDR3 protein: CASSLGDTGPAEAFF
J gene: TRBJ2-7; D gene: NA; clone size: NA; V gene: TRBV7-3; CDR3 DNA: TGTGCCAGCAGCTTGGGGGGAGCGCGTGCCTACGAGCAGTACTTC; CDR3 protein: CASSLGGARAYEQYF
J gene: TRBJ2-2; D gene: TRBD1; clone size: few; V gene: TRBV7-3; CDR3 DNA: TGTGCCAGCAGCACAGGGGGTCACACCGGGGAGCTGTTTTTT; CDR3 protein: CASSTGGHTGELFF
J gene: TRBJ2-3; D gene: TRBD1; clone size: NA; V gene: TRBV19; CDR3 DNA: TGTGCCAGTAGCTACATCCGACAGGGACCCCGGGCAGATACGCAGTATTTT; CDR3 protein: CASSYIRQGPRADTQYF
J gene: TRBJ2-2; D gene: TRBD1; clone size: once; V gene: TRBV9; CDR3 DNA: TGTGCCAGCAGCGTAGGAGACAGGGAAGCTGGGGAGCTGTTTTTT; CDR3 protein: CASSVGDREAGELFF
J gene: TRBJ1-6; D gene: TRBD1; clone size: NA; V gene: TRBV28; CDR3 DNA: TGTGCCAGCAGCTACAGACAGGGGCGATCACCCCTCCACTTT; CDR3 protein: CASSYRQGRSPLHF
J gene: TRBJ2-5; D gene: TRBD2; clone size: NA; V gene: TRBV5-1; CDR3 DNA: TGCGCCAGCAGCTCGAGCGGGAGGACGGAGACCCAGTACTTC; CDR3 protein: CASSSSGRTETQYF
J gene: TRBJ1-1; D gene: NA; clone size: NA; V gene: TRBV5-1; CDR3 DNA: TGCGCCAGCAGCTTGCGAGAGATGAACACTGAAGCTTTCTTT; CDR3 protein: CASSLREMNTEAFF
J gene: TRBJ2-7; D gene: NA; clone size: NA; V gene: TRBV5-5; CDR3 DNA: TGTGCCAGCAGCTTCACGGGATACGAGCAGTACTTC; CDR3 protein: CASSFTGYEQYF
J gene: TRBJ2-3; D gene: TRBD2; clone size: few; V gene: TRBV19; CDR3 DNA: TGTGCCAGTAGTATTCCCTGGACTAGCGGGAAGTCAGATACGCAGTATTTT; CDR3 protein: CASSIPWTSGKSDTQYF
J gene: TRBJ2-4; D gene: NA; clone size: few; V gene: TRBV28; CDR3 DNA: TGTGCCAGCAGTGGACTAGCCAAAAACATTCAGTACTTC; CDR3 protein: CASSGLAKNIQYF
J gene: TRBJ2-3; D gene: TRBD2; clone size: NA; V gene: TRBV19; CDR3 DNA: TGTGCCAGTAGTATCCTGCTCGGGGGGGCAGATACGCAGTATTTT; CDR3 protein: CASSILLGGADTQYF
J gene: TRBJ2-1; D gene: TRBD2; clone size: NA; V gene: TRBV2; CDR3 DNA: TGTGCCAGAAGACTAGCGGGAGAATATGAGCAGTTCTTC; CDR3 protein: CARRLAGEYEQFF
J gene: TRBJ2-2; D gene: NA; clone size: NA; V gene: TRBV5-1; CDR3 DNA: TGCGCCAGCAGCCCTTTTCGGGGTCACACCGGGGAGCTGTTTTTT; CDR3 protein: CASSPFRGHTGELFF
J gene: TRBJ2-1; D gene: TRBD2; clone size: NA; V gene: TRBV6-4; CDR3 DNA: TGTGCCAGCAGTGAACTGGCGGGAGAGGGTTGGAATGAGCAGTTCTTC; CDR3 protein: CASSELAGEGWNEQFF